Shown below are 2 T cell receptor beta chains from a single sample sequenced in a study of T cell changes during pregnancy in multiple sclerosis. The assay was immunoSEQ multiplex PCR, and TCRdb's table has in-frame clones only and misses some. The sample has just over 20,000 clones, 80% to 90% seen once. This sample comprised CD8+ T cells from peripheral blood mononuclear cells, obtained in the second trimester of pregnancy. The receptors derive from a female donor in good health, enrolled as a control in a pregnancy study.

This chain links TRBV23-1 with TRBJ2-3, with 10 bases fitting TRBD2. TRBV23-1 is noted as an ORF with a role that remains uncertain. The CDR3 has 20 residues. V trimming: 7 bases; J trimming: 9 bases; junction bases outside the gene matches: 28. The CDR3 DNA reads TGCGCCAGCAACCGGTCGACACCTTCTAGCGGGGGCCTTCTGGGCGGAACGCAGTATTTT. This codes for CASNRSTPSSGGLLGGTQYF.

The rearrangement links TRBV7-9 to TRBJ1-1, with 9 bases identical to TRBD1. V was pared by 5 bases and J by 7 bases, with 5 bases of the junction left unmatched. CDR1 is SEHNR, CDR2 FQNEAQ, per germline (reference sequence). This CDR3 spans 13 amino acids. The CDR3 here is CASSPQDRGEAFF. DNA of the CDR3: TGTGCCAGCAGCCCTCAGGACAGGGGTGAAGCTTTCTTT.